These 20 T cell receptor beta chains came from one sample sequenced in a study of cytomegalovirus exposure and HLA in healthy donors. The primer mix had 60 Vbeta and 13 Jbeta primers. Using immunoSEQ multiplex PCR, the repertoire was profiled, and TCRdb retains in-frame clones only, with some absent. The sample has roughly 200,000 clones; 86% are singletons. Material for sequencing was PBMCs. The receptor source for this set is a woman aged 25 to 39 in good health and CMV-seronegative.

V gene TRBV11-3 combines with J gene TRBJ2-3; 8 positions match TRBD2. The CDR3 runs to 15 residues. With V trimmed by 3 bases and J by 1 base, 3 bases remained unmatched. The germline V gene encodes CDR1 SGHNT and CDR2 YENEEA. CDR3 in DNA: TGTGCCAGCAGCTTTCGGGGGGGCCGCACAGATACGCAGTATTTT. Its protein product is CASSFRGGRTDTQYF.

A few counts support this clone. The chain has TRBV19 and TRBJ1-1; a weak D match, TRBD1 (6 bases). This CDR3 has 13 residues. Germline V lookup: CDR1 LNHDA, CDR2 SQIVND (reference sequence). V lost 4 bases, J lost 3 bases, and 9 bases lay in between. In nucleotides, the CDR3 is TGTGCCAGTAGTACCGCAGGGGACACTGAAGCTTTCTTT. Translating it yields CASSTAGDTEAFF.

The chain couples TRBV6-1 to TRBJ1-2, with TRBD1 as a possible D gene (6 bases). CDR1 and CDR2 (germline): MNHNS, SASEGT. The germline V and J ends were trimmed by 2 bases and 4 bases, with 8 bases remaining between them. The CDR3 totals 13 residues. Written as DNA, the CDR3 is TGTGCCAGCAGTGAAAAGGGGGTCTATGGCTACACCTTC. Translated: CASSEKGVYGYTF.

The CDR3 nucleotides read TGTGCCAGCAGGAATCCAGGCTACGAGCAGTACTTC. Translation gives CASRNPGYEQYF. The chain has TRBV6-1 and TRBJ2-5; D uncertain. The assigned J gene may be wrong: the sequence end matches TRBJ2-7 better. CDR1 and CDR2 from the germline V gene are MNHNS and SASEGT. The CDR3 runs to 12 residues.

The chain uses TRBV19 and TRBJ2-2; tentatively, D is TRBD2 (6 bases). The CDR3 contains 15 residues. V was clipped by 5 bases and J by 9 bases, with 19 bases between them. Germline V CDR1 and CDR2: LNHDA, SQIVND (reference sequence). The CDR3 DNA follows: TGTGCCAGTAGTGTTGGGACTGCCTCCGGCCGGGAGCTGTTTTTT. Translated: CASSVGTASGRELFF.

The V call is TRBV4-2, the J call TRBJ2-2; no reliable D call. Trimming took 4 bases from V and 2 from J, leaving 5 bases between them. Germline assignment: CDR1 LGHNA and CDR2 YNFKEQ. This CDR3 contains 13 residues. CDR3 nucleotides: TGTGCCAGCAGCCCCTCTAACACCGGGGAGCTGTTTTTT. Translated, it gives CASSPSNTGELFF.

The chain carries TRBV29-1 and TRBJ2-1; TRBD2 matches 10 bases. This CDR3 is built from 15 residues. The germline CDR1 and CDR2 sequences are SQVTM and ANQGSEA. The ends lost 3 bases at V and 5 bases at J; junction bases unmatched: 7. The CDR3 DNA sequence: TGCAGCGTTGAGAAGCGGGAGGGCCCCAACAATGAGCAGTTCTTC. It specifies CSVEKREGPNNEQFF.

There are a few counts of this clone. The V call is TRBV2, the J call TRBJ2-7; 7 bases match TRBD1. Trimming took 3 bases from V and 3 from J; bases not matched to a gene: 8. The CDR3 runs 15 residues. CDR1 SNHLY and CDR2 FYNNEI come from the germline V gene. The CDR3 loop reads CASSDVTGKHYEQYF. DNA of the CDR3: TGTGCCAGCAGTGACGTGACAGGGAAACACTACGAGCAGTACTTC.

The rearrangement uses TRBV11-2 and TRBJ2-6; TRBD1 might be the D (5 bases). Trimming shortened V by 5 bases and J by 1 base, and 15 bases separated the two germline ends. There are 17 residues in the CDR3. Germline V gene lookup returns CDR1 SGHAT and CDR2 FQNNGV. The CDR3: CASSTSRTPSGANVLTF. The CDR3 coding sequence is TGTGCCAGCAGCACGTCAAGGACACCGTCTGGGGCCAACGTCCTGACTTTC.

The chain uses TRBV5-8 and TRBJ1-4; tentatively, D is TRBD1 (5 bases). V was cut by 0 bases and J by 11 bases, with 11 bases left in between. This CDR3 comprises 13 residues. Germline V gene lookup returns CDR1 SGHTS and CDR2 YDEGEE. CDR3 protein: CASSLVSSGKLFF. The CDR3 DNA follows: TGTGCCAGCAGCTTGGTTTCGTCAGGGAAACTGTTTTTT.

J is TRBJ2-2 and V is TRBV2; the match to TRBD2 covers 10 bases. The ends lost 4 bases at V and 7 bases at J; junction bases unmatched: 12. This CDR3 is built from 17 residues. Germline V gives CDR1 SNHLY, CDR2 FYNNEI. The DNA of the CDR3 is TGTGCCAGCAGTGTCCCTAGCGGGGGCGTCCGGGGCGGGGAGCTGTTTTTT. It yields the protein CASSVPSGGVRGGELFF.

This chain connects TRBV2 to TRBJ1-4; 7 positions match TRBD1. The CDR3 has 15 amino acids. Unmatched junction bases numbered 12, after V lost 6 bases and J lost 8 bases. CDR1 is SNHLY, CDR2 FYNNEI, per germline. CDR3 sequence: CASSQGRGGVEKLFF. In nucleotides, the CDR3 is TGTGCCAGCAGCCAGGGACGAGGGGGCGTCGAAAAACTGTTTTTT.

V usage is TRBV4-2 and J usage is TRBJ2-7, with 11 nucleotides matching TRBD2. From germline, CDR1 is LGHNA and CDR2 YNFKEQ. CDR3 length: 16 amino acids. V trimming: 1 base; J trimming: 5 bases; junction bases outside the gene matches: 7. CDR3 DNA: TGTGCCAGCAGCCAAGGTAGGGGACTAGCGGAGAACGAGCAGTACTTC. This gives the protein CASSQGRGLAENEQYF.

The rearrangement links TRBV5-1 to TRBJ2-7, with unresolved D. The germline gives CDR1 SGHRS, CDR2 YFSETQ. Trimming stripped 3 bases from V and 2 bases from J, with 9 bases between. This CDR3 comprises 13 residues. CDR3 bases: TGCGCCAGCAGCTCCACCAAGCCCTACGAGCAGTACTTC. Translated, it gives CASSSTKPYEQYF.

This clone was picked up one time. The germline gene is not matched at one end of the junction; a read error may be the cause. The rearrangement joins TRBV4-1 to TRBJ2-2; 7 nucleotides line up with TRBD1. The CDR3 runs to 15 residues. The germline gives CDR1 MGHRA, CDR2 YSYEKL. CDR3 nucleotide sequence: TGCGCCAGCAGCCAACCCGGGACAGACACCGGGGAGCTGTTGTTT. Its protein is CASSQPGTDTGELLF.

This clone was detected a few times. The chain links TRBV6-4 to TRBJ2-5, with 8 bases aligning to TRBD2. V shed 2 bases, J shed 5 bases, and the junction held 4 bases outside the gene matches. The germline V gene has CDR1 MRHNA and CDR2 SNTAGT. The CDR3 spans 14 residues. Here the CDR3 DNA reads TGTGCCAGCAGTGACATCCGACTAGCGGAGACCCAGTACTTC. This translates into CASSDIRLAETQYF.

This chain uses TRBV6-5 with TRBJ2-3, with 11 bases that match TRBD2. The germline V gene has CDR1 MNHEY and CDR2 SVGAGI. With V trimmed by 6 bases and J by 2 bases, 4 bases remained unmatched. CDR3 length: 15 residues. The CDR3 DNA reads TGTGCCAGCAGGCGACTAGCGGGAATCACAGATACGCAGTATTTT. Its protein product is CASRRLAGITDTQYF.

This clone was seen a single time. The chain combines TRBV11-2 with TRBJ2-7, with 11 bases identical to TRBD2. Germline values: CDR1 SGHAT, CDR2 FQNNGV. The junction had 17 bases not matched to a gene; V was cut back by 9 bases and J by 4 bases. This CDR3 region has 17 residues. The CDR3 loop reads CASLPGLAEGGPYEQYF. The CDR3 DNA sequence: TGTGCCAGTCTGCCGGGACTAGCGGAAGGTGGGCCTTACGAGCAGTACTTC. The full variable domain, with the rest looked up from reference TRBV11-2 and TRBJ2-7, is EAGVAQSPRYKIIEKRQSVAFWCNPISGHATLYWYQQILGQGPKLLIQFQNNGVVDDSQLPKDRFSAERLKGVDSTLKIQPAKLEDSAVYLCASLPGLAEGGPYEQYFGPGTRLTVT.

A word on this clone: Germline and junction disagree at one end, which may indicate a read error. The J gene is TRBJ2-2, the V gene TRBV6-1; 12 nucleotides match TRBD2. Looked up from germline, CDR1 is MNHNS and CDR2 is SASEGT. This CDR3 is built from 19 residues. Here the CDR3 reads CVSSEGLAGGGGNTGELFF. DNA for the CDR3: TGTGTCAGCAGTGAAGGGCTAGCGGGAGGGGGGGGCAACACCGGGGAGCTGTTTTTT.

In this sample, this clone turned up a few times. The V call is TRBV7-9, the J call TRBJ1-6, with TRBD1 matching 7 bases. The ends lost 5 bases at V and 7 bases at J; junction bases unmatched: 5. Per the germline V gene, CDR1 is SEHNR and CDR2 is FQNEAQ (reference sequence). CDR3 length: 14 residues. The CDR3 loop is CASSLDRENSPLHF. The CDR3 DNA is TGTGCCAGCAGCCTCGACAGGGAAAATTCACCCCTCCACTTT.